This T cell receptor beta chain was recovered during a study of T cells expressing NK-cell markers. Overall study context: CD3+CD56+NKG2C+, CD3+CD56+NKG2C- and CD3+CD56-NKG2C+ T cells, once sorted, supplied the TCR beta repertoires. Of eight sequenced donors, seven were HCMV-seropositive and one HCMV-seronegative.

As the method of synthesis, 5'RACE template switching with UMIs yielded TCR beta cDNA. With the 5' RACE reads reprocessed, TCRdb shows one record per CDR3 protein and no DNA. The sample data list fewer than 400,000 distinct CDR3 sequences. The CDR3 has 15 amino acids. Germline V gene lookup returns CDR1 LGHDT and CDR2 YNNKEL (reference sequence). The clonotype originates from a woman between 50 and 59 years old in good health. This chain joins TRBV3-1 and TRBJ1-5. Input material: blood T cells: a sorted CD56 or NKG2C T cell subset, CD4+ or CD8+ T cells, or bulk PBMC T cells (not recorded which). CDR3 sequence reads: CASSQDSVTGQPQHF.